A single T cell receptor (beta chain) is shown here with its context. No antigen is known for it. Assay version v3.0 of immunoSEQ was used, and it was run at survey level. Using immunoSEQ multiplex PCR, the repertoire was profiled, and TCRdb retains in-frame clones only, with some absent. This sample has 15,000 to 20,000 clones, with approximately 78% found just once. Looked up from germline, CDR1 is MNHEY and CDR2 is SMNVEV (reference sequence). The CDR3 has 14 amino acids. With V trimmed by 2 bases and J by 6 bases, 4 bases remained unmatched. This sample is drawn from a study of long-term antiretroviral therapy in people with HIV. Study-wide results and caveats: ART was followed by higher diversity that remained below transplant donor controls.

Every participant gave one or more pre-ART and two or more post-ART PBMC samples. The receptor comes from a man between 18 and 29 years old with HIV. The chain couples TRBV27 to TRBJ1-5, with 7 positions matching TRBD1. Sequenced here: unsorted PBMCs, sampled 0.3 years after starting antiretroviral therapy. Here the CDR3 reads CASSLTAGGQPQHF. For the CDR3, the DNA is TGTGCCAGCAGTTTAACCGCAGGGGGTCAGCCCCAGCATTTT.